This entry is about one T cell receptor beta chain. Individual cDNA molecules had unique molecular identifiers attached to them by the library. Each CDR3 protein gets one entry after TCRdb re-called the RACE reads with MiXCR. This table holds around 120,000 distinct CDR3 sequences, about an eighth found once. Indicated time point: patch test 1, 2 weeks after DPC sensitization. Noted treatment: therapeutic diphenylcyclopropenone sensitization with weekly scalp DPC. These data are taken from a study of human T cells and chemical hapten exposure. Germline CDR1 MNHEY, CDR2 SVGAGI. V gave up 0 bases and J gave up 5 bases, with 10 bases separating them. This CDR3 has 14 amino acids.

The sequence was obtained from a man younger than 35 with alopecia areata. Some clones in this sample may be carry-over from other donors' samples. The sample here was whole blood, taken in connection with sensitization to the hapten diphenylcyclopropenone (DPC). The chain has TRBV6-5 and TRBJ1-2; no firm D call. Here the CDR3 DNA reads TGTGCCAGCAGTTACTCGTCCGGGATATATGGCTACACCTTC. Protein: CASSYSSGIYGYTF.